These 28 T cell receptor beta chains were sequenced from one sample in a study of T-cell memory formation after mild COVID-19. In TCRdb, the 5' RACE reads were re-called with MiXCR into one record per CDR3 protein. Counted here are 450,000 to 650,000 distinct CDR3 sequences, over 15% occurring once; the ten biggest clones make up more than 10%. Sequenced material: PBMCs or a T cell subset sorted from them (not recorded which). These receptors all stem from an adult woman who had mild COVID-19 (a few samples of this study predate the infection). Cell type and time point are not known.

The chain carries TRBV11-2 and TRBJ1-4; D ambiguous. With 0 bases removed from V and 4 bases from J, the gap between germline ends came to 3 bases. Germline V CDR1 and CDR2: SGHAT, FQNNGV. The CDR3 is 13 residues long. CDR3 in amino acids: CASSLEVNEKLFF. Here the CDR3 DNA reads TGTGCCAGCAGCTTAGAGGTTAATGAAAAACTGTTTTTT.

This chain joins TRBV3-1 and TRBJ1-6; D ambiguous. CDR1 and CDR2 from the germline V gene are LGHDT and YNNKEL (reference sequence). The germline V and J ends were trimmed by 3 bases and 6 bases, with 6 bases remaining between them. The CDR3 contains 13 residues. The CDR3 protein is CASSQSVNSPLHF. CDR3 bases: TGTGCCAGCAGCCAGAGCGTTAATTCACCCCTCCACTTT.

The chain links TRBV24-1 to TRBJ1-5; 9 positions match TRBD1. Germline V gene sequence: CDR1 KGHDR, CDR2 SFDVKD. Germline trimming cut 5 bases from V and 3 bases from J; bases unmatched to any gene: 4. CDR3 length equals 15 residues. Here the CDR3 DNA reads TGTGCCACCAGTGGGGGACAGGGCCCCAATCAGCCCCAGCATTTT. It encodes CATSGGQGPNQPQHF.

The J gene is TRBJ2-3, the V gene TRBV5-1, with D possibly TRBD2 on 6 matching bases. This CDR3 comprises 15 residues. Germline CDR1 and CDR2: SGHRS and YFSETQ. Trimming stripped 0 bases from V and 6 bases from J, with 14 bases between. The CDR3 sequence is CASSLVALGGDTQYF. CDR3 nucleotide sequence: TGCGCCAGCAGCTTGGTGGCCCTAGGAGGGGATACGCAGTATTTT. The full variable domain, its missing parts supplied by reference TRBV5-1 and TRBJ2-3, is KAGVTQTPRYLIKTRGQQVTLSCSPISGHRSVSWYQQTPGQGLQFLFEYFSETQRNKGNFPGRFSGRQFSNSRSEMNVSTLELGDSALYLCASSLVALGGDTQYFGPGTRLTVL.

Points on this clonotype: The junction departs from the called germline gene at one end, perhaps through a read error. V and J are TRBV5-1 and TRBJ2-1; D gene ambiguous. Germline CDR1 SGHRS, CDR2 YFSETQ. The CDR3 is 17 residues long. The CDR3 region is CASSSESIFTHHNEQFF. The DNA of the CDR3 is TGCGCCAGCAGCTCGGAATCTATTTTTACTCACCACAATGAGCAATTCTTC.

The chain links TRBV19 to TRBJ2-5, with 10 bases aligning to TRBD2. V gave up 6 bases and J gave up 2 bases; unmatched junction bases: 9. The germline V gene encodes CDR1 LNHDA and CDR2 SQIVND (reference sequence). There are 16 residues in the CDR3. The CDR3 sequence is CASSWGRLAGQETQYF. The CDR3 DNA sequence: TGTGCCAGTAGCTGGGGGAGACTAGCGGGTCAAGAGACCCAGTACTTC.

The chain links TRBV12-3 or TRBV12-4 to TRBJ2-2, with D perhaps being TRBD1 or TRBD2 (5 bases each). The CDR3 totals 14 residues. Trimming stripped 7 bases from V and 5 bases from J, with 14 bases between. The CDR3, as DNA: TGTGCCAGCATCGTAGGGGAGATTACCGGGGAGCTGTTTTTT. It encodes CASIVGEITGELFF.

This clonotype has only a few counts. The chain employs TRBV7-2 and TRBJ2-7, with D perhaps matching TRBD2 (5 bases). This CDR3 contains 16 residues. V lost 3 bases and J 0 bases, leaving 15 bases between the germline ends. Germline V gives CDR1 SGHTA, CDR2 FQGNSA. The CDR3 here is CASSLVSGFSSYEQYF. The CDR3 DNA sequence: TGTGCCAGCAGCTTGGTTTCGGGGTTTAGCTCCTACGAGCAGTACTTC.

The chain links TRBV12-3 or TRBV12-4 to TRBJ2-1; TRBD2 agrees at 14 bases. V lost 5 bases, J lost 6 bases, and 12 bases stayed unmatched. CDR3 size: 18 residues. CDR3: CASSPGTSGGPHPNEQFF. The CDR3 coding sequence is TGTGCCAGCAGTCCCGGGACTAGCGGGGGCCCCCATCCCAATGAGCAGTTCTTC.

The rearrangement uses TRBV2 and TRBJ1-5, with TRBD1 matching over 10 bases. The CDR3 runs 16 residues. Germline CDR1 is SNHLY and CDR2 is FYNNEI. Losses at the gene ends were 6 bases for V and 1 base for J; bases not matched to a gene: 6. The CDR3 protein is CASRTDRGLSNQPQHF. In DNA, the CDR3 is TGTGCCAGCAGGACGGACAGGGGGTTGAGCAATCAGCCCCAGCATTTT.

CDR3 sequence: CASSPPGLLYGYTF. CDR3 bases: TGTGCCAGCTCACCCCCGGGACTCCTCTATGGCTACACCTTC. The chain recombines TRBV18 with TRBJ1-2; weak D call: TRBD1 (5 bases). The germline CDR1 and CDR2 sequences are KGHSH and LQKENI. The CDR3 is 14 residues long. The ends were cut back, 3 bases at V and 4 bases at J, with 12 bases in the middle.

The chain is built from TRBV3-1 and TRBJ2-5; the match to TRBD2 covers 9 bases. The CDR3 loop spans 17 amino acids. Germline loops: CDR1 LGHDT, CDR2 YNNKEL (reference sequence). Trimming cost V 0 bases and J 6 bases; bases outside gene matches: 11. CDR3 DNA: TGTGCCAGCAGCCAAGAAGGAGCGGGGGGCGGGGGGCAGACCCAGTACTTC. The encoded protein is CASSQEGAGGGGQTQYF.

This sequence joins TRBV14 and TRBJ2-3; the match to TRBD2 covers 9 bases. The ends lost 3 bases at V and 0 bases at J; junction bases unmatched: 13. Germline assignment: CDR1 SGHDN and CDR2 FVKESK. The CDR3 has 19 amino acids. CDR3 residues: CASSQGLAGWQRSTDTQYF. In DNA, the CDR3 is TGTGCCAGCAGCCAGGGGCTAGCGGGATGGCAACGGAGCACAGATACGCAGTATTTT.

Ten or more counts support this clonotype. The CDR3 protein is CASSQVRTLVNEQFF. The DNA of the CDR3 is TGTGCCAGCAGCCAAGTTCGAACTCTAGTAAATGAGCAGTTCTTC. V and J are TRBV14 and TRBJ2-1; D gene unclear. CDR1 is SGHDN, CDR2 FVKESK, per germline. V gave up 1 base and J gave up 7 bases, with 14 bases separating them. This CDR3 has 15 amino acids.

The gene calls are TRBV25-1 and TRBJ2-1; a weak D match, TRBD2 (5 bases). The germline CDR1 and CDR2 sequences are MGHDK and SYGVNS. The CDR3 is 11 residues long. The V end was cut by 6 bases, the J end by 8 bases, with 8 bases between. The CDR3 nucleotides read TGTGCCAGCAGGTCGGAGGATGAGCAGTTCTTC. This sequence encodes CASRSEDEQFF.

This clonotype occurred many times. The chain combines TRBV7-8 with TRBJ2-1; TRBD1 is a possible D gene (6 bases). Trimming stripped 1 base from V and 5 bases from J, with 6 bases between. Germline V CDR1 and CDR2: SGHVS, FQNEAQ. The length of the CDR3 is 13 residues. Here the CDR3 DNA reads TGTGCCAGCAGCTTAGACAGGGACAATGAGCAGTTCTTC. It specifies CASSLDRDNEQFF.

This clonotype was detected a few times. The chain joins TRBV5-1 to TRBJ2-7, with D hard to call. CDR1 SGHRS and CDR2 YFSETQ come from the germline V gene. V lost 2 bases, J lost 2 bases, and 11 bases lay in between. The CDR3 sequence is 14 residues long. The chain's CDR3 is CASSFRFGAYEQYF. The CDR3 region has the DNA TGCGCCAGCAGCTTCAGATTTGGGGCCTACGAGCAGTACTTC.

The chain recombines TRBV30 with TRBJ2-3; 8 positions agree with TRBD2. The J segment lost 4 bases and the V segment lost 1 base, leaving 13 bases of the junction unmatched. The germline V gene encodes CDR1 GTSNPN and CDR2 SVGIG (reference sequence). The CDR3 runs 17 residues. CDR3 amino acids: CAWSAPGLVDGADTQYF. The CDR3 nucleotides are TGTGCCTGGAGTGCCCCGGGACTAGTGGATGGTGCAGATACGCAGTATTTT.

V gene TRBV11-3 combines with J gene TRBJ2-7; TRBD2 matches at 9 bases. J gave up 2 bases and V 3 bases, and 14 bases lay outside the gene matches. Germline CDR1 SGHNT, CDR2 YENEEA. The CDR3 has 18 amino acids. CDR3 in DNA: TGTGCCAGCAGCTTCGGGCTAGCGGGGATAAAAGGCCCCTACGAGCAGTACTTC. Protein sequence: CASSFGLAGIKGPYEQYF.

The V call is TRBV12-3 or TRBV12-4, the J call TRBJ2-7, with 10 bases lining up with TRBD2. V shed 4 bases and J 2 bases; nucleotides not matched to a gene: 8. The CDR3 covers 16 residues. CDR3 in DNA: TGTGCCAGCAGTTCATCACTAGCGGGGCTTCCCTACGAGCAGTACGTC. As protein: CASSSSLAGLPYEQYV.

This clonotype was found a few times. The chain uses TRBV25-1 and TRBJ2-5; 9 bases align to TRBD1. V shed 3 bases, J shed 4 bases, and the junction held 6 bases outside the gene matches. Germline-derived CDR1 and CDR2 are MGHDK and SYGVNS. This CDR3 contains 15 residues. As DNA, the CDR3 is TGTGCCAGCAGTGAGGGACAGGGTGTGGCAGAGACCCAGTACTTC. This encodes CASSEGQGVAETQYF.

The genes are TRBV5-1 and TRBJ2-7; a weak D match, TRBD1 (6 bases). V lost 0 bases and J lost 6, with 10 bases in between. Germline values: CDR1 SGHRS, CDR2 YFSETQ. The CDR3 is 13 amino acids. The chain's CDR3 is CASSLGGQGEQYF. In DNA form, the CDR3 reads TGCGCCAGCAGCTTGGGGGGGCAAGGCGAGCAGTACTTC. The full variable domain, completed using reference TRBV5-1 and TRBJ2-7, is KAGVTQTPRYLIKTRGQQVTLSCSPISGHRSVSWYQQTPGQGLQFLFEYFSETQRNKGNFPGRFSGRQFSNSRSEMNVSTLELGDSALYLCASSLGGQGEQYFGPGTRLTVT.

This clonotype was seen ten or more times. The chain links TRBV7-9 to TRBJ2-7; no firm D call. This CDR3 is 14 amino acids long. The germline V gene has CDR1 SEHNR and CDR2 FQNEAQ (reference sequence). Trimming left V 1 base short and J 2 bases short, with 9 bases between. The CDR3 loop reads CASSLVGPTYEQYF. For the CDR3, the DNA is TGTGCCAGCAGCTTAGTAGGACCCACCTACGAGCAGTACTTC.

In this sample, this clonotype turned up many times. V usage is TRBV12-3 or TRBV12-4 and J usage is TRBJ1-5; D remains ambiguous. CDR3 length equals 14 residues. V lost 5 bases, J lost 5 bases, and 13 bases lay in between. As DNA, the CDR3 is TGTGCCAGCAGTACCTGGACCGGGGATCAGCCCCAGCATTTT. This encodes CASSTWTGDQPQHF.

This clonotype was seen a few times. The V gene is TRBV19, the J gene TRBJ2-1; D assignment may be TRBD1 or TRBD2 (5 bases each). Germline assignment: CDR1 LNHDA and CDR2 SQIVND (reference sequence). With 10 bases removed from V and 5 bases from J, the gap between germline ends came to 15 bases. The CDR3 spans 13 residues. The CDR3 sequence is CAISRDQHNEQFF. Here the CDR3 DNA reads TGTGCCATAAGCCGGGACCAACACAATGAGCAGTTCTTC.

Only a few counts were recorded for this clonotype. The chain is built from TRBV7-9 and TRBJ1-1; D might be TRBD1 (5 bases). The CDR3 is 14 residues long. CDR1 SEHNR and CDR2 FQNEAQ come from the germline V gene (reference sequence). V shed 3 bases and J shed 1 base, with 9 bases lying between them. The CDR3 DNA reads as TGTGCCAGCAGCTTTCCTAGGGGGAACACTGAAGCTTTCTTT. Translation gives CASSFPRGNTEAFF.

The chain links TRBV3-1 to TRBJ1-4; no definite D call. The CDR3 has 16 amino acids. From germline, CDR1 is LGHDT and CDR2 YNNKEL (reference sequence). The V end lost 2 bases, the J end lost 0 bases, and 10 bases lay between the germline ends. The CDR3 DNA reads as TGTGCCAGCAGCCAATACGGGCGGGCAACTAATGAAAAACTGTTTTTT. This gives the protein CASSQYGRATNEKLFF.

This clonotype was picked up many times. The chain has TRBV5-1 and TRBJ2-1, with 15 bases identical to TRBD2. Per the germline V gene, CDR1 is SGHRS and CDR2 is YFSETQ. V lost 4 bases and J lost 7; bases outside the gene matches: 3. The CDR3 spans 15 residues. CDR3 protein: CASSQGTSGGNEQFF. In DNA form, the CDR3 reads TGCGCCAGCAGCCAGGGGACTAGCGGGGGGAATGAGCAGTTCTTC. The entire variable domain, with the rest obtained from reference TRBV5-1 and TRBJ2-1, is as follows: KAGVTQTPRYLIKTRGQQVTLSCSPISGHRSVSWYQQTPGQGLQFLFEYFSETQRNKGNFPGRFSGRQFSNSRSEMNVSTLELGDSALYLCASSQGTSGGNEQFFGPGTRLTVL.